This T cell receptor beta chain is drawn from a study of blood T cell repertoires in COVID-19. Original processing methods: The authors estimated nucleated cell counts from reference gene primer amplification. Assay used: immunoSEQ multiplex PCR; TCRdb lists only in-frame clones, some missing. That table supplies the V and J calls and clone size; D and trimming were determined from the DNA. The sample lists some 490,000 clones, more than 85% occurring once. This study enrolled people aged roughly 18 to 90 from roughly 22 US geographic areas. Cohorts were determined from participant-reported clinical history. This CDR3 comprises 16 residues. Trimming at V came to 8 bases and at J to 1 base, leaving 10 bases not matched to a gene. From germline, CDR1 is SGHVS and CDR2 FNYEAQ.

Sequencing was carried out using PBMCs or T cells enriched from blood (not recorded which). The chain recombines TRBV7-6 with TRBJ2-3; 9 bases fit TRBD2. The sequence was obtained from a woman in her sixties who had recovered from COVID-19. For the CDR3, the DNA is TGTGCCAGCCAGAGGGTAGCGGGGGCCCGCACAGATACGCAGTATTTT. It specifies CASQRVAGARTDTQYF.